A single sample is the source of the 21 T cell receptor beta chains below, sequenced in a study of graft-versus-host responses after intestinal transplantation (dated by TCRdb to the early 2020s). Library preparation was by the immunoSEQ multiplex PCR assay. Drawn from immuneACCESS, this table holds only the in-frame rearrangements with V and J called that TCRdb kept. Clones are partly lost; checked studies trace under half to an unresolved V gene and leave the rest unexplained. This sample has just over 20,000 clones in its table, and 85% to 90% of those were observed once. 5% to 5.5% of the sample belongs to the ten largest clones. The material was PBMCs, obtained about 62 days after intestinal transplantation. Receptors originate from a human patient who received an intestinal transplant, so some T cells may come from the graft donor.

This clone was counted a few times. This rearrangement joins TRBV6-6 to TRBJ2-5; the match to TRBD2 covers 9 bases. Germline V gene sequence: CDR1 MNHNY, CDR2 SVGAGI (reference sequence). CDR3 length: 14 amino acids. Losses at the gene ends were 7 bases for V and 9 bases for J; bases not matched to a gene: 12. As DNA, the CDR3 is TGTGCCAGCACGAGCGGGGGGATTCGGGGGGCCCAGTACTTC. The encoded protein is CASTSGGIRGAQYF.

CDR3 in amino acids: CASSADRYNEQFF. The DNA for the CDR3 is TGCGCCAGCAGTGCTGACAGGTACAATGAGCAGTTCTTC. This chain uses TRBV10-1 with TRBJ2-1; TRBD1 is a possible D gene (6 bases). Germline assignment: CDR1 WNHNN and CDR2 SYGVQD (reference sequence). There are 13 residues in the CDR3. V was cut by 4 bases and J by 4 bases, with 8 bases left in between.

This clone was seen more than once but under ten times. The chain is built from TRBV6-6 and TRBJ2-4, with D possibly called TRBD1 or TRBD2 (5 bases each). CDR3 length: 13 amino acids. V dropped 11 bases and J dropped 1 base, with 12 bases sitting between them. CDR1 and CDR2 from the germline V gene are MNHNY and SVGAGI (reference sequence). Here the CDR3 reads CASTGGAKNIQYF. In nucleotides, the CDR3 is TGTGCCTCCACTGGGGGTGCCAAAAACATTCAGTACTTC.

The CDR3 here is CSARQGLGGYTF. The DNA of the CDR3 is TGCAGCGCACGCCAGGGTCTGGGTGGCTACACCTTC. The chain combines TRBV29-1 with TRBJ1-2; D may be TRBD1 (5 bases). CDR1 and CDR2 from the germline V gene are SQVTM and ANQGSEA. The V gene lost 7 bases and the J gene lost 7 bases, with 16 bases spanning the gap. The CDR3 has 12 amino acids.

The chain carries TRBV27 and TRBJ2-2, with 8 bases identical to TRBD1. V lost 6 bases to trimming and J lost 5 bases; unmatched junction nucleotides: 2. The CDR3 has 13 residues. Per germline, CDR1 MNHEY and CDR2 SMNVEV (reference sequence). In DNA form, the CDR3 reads TGTGCCAGCAGGGACAGGGAAACCGGGGAGCTGTTTTTT. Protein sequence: CASRDRETGELFF.

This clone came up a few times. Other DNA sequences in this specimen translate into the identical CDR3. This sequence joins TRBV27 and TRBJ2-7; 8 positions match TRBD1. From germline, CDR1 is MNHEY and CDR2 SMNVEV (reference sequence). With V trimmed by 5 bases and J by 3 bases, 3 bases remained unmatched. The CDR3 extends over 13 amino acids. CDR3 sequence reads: CASSRQGNYEQYF. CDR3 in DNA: TGTGCCAGCAGTCGACAGGGGAACTACGAGCAGTACTTC.

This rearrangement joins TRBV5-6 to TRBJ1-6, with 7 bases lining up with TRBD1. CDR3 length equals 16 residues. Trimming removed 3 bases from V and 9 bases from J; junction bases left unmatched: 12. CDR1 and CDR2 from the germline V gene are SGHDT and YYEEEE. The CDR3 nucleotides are TGTGCCAGCAGCTATAGACAGGGCCTGTCTAGTTCACCCCTCCACTTT. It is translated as CASSYRQGLSSSPLHF.

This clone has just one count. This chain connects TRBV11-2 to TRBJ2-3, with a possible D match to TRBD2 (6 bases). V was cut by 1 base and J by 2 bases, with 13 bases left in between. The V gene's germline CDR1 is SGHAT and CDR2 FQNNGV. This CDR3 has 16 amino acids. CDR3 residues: CASSLAGRMDTDTQYF. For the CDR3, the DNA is TGTGCCAGCAGCTTAGCAGGGAGGATGGACACAGATACGCAGTATTTT.

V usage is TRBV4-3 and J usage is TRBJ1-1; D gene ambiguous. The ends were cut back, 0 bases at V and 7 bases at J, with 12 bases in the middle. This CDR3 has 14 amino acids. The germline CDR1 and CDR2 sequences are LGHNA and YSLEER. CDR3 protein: CASSQDAEYYEAFF. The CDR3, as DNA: TGCGCCAGCAGCCAAGATGCAGAGTACTATGAAGCTTTCTTT.

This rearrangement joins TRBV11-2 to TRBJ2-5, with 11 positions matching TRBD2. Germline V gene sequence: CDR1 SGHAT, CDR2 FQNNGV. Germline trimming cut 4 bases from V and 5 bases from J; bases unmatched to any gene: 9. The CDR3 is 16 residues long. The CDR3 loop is CASSYSGTSGPETQYF. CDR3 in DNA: TGTGCCAGCAGCTACTCCGGGACTAGCGGACCTGAGACCCAGTACTTC. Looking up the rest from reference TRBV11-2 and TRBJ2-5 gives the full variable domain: EAGVAQSPRYKIIEKRQSVAFWCNPISGHATLYWYQQILGQGPKLLIQFQNNGVVDDSQLPKDRFSAERLKGVDSTLKIQPAKLEDSAVYLCASSYSGTSGPETQYFGPGTRLLVL.

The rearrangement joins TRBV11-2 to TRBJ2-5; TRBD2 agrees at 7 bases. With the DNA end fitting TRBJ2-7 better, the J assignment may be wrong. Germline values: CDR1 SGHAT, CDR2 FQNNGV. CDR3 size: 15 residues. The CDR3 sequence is CASSLAGGTIYEQYF. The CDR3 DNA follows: TGTGCCAGCAGCTTAGCCGGGGGGACCATATACGAGCAGTACTTC.

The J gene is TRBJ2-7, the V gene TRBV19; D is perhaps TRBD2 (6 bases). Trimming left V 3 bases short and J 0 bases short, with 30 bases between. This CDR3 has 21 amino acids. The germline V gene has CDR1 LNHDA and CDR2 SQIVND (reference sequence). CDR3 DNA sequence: TGTGCCAGTAGTATCGGCGCCGGCGGGGTAGGGACGGCTACGTCCTCCTACGAGCAGTACTTC. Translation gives CASSIGAGGVGTATSSYEQYF.

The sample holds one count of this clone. As DNA, the CDR3 is TGTGCTAGTGGTTCGTTCGTGGGGGTAAATTCACCCCTCCACTTT. Translated: CASGSFVGVNSPLHF. The chain links TRBV12-5 to TRBJ1-6; D is possibly TRBD1 (5 bases). Germline CDR1 and CDR2: LGHNT and FRNRAP. The CDR3 length is 15 residues. V was cut by 4 bases and J by 7 bases, with 14 bases left in between. Full variable domain (missing parts from reference TRBV12-5 and TRBJ1-6): DARVTQTPRHKVTEMGQEVTMRCQPILGHNTVFWYRQTMMQGLELLAYFRNRAPLDDSGMPKDRFSAEMPDATLATLKIQPSEPRDSAVYFCASGSFVGVNSPLHFGNGTRLTVT.

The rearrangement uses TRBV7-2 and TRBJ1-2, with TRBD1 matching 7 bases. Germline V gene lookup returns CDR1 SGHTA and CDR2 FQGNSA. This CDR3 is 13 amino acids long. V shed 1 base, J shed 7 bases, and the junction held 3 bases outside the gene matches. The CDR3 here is CASSLGQGAGYTF. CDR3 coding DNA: TGTGCCAGCAGCTTAGGACAGGGAGCTGGCTACACCTTC.

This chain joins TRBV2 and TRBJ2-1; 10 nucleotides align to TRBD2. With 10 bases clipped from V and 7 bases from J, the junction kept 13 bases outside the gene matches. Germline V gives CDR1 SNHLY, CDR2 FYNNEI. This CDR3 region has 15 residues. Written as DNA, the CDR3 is TGTGCCACAACGGAGCGGGGGGGCCTGTCGAATGAGCAGTTCTTC. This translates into CATTERGGLSNEQFF.

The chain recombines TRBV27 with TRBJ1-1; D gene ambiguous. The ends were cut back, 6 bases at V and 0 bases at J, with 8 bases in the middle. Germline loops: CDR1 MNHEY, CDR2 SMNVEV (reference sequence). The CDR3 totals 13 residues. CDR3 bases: TGTGCCAGCAGCCTCACAGTGAACACTGAAGCTTTCTTT. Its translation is CASSLTVNTEAFF.

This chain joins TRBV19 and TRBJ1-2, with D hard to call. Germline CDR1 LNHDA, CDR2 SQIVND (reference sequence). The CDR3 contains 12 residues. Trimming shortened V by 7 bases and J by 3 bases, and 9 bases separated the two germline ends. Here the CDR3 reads CASTGSDYGYTF. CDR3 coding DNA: TGTGCCAGTACTGGTTCTGACTATGGCTACACCTTC.

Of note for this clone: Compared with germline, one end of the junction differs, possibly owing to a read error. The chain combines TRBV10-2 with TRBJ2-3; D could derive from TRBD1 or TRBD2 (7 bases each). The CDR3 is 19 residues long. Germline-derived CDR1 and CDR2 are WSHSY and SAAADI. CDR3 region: CARRGGGIMGGSIRDTQYF. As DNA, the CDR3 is TGCGCCCGCAGGGGGGGCGGGATTATGGGGGGTAGTATACGAGATACGCAGTATTTT.

CDR3 region: CATSAGGVRSYEQYF. The CDR3 nucleotides read TGTGCCACTTCCGCAGGGGGCGTCCGCTCCTACGAGCAGTACTTC. The rearrangement joins TRBV19 to TRBJ2-7; 8 positions agree with TRBD1. Germline V CDR1 and CDR2: LNHDA, SQIVND (reference sequence). This CDR3 has 15 amino acids. Trimming took 10 bases from V and 0 from J; bases not matched to a gene: 11.

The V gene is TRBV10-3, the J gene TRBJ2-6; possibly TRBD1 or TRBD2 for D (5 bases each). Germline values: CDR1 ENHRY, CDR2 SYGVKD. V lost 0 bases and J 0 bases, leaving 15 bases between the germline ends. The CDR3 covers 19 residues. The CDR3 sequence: CAISESMGVSPSGANVLTF. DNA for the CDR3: TGTGCCATCAGTGAGTCGATGGGGGTAAGTCCCTCTGGGGCCAACGTCCTGACTTTC.

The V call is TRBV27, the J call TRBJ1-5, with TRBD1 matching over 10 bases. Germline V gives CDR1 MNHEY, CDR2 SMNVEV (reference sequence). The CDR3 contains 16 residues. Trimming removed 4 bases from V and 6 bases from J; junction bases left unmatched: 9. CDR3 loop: CASSSTGTGVRQPQHF. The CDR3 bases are TGTGCCAGCAGTTCAACCGGGACAGGGGTGCGTCAGCCCCAGCATTTT.